Sequencing of this T cell receptor beta chain was carried out in a study of T-cell memory formation after mild COVID-19. Across the whole study: Largely, the TCR clusters proved donor specific. Notes on the study in general: The appearance of some responding clones in pre-infection memory suggested that cross-reactive memory joined.

This CDR3 has 16 amino acids. The J segment lost 5 bases and the V segment lost 6 bases, leaving 7 bases of the junction unmatched. From germline, CDR1 is LNHDA and CDR2 SQIVND (reference sequence). For this clonotype: The antigen is not known.

TCRdb independently ran MiXCR on the 5' RACE reads; one entry per CDR3 protein. The sample carries 560,000 or so distinct CDR3 sequences, roughly 17% recorded once. The sample was PBMCs or a T cell subset sorted from them (not recorded which). The TCR originated in an adult woman who had mild COVID-19 (a few samples of this study predate the infection). Cell type and time point are not known. The genes are TRBV19 and TRBJ2-1; 13 bases are a match to TRBD2. This CDR3 is CASSSGLAGRDNEQFF. The CDR3 nucleotides read TGTGCCAGTAGCTCGGGACTAGCGGGGAGGGACAATGAGCAGTTCTTC.